The TCR beta chain under discussion was sequenced for a study of beta chain features in type 1 diabetes. Findings and limits, study-wide: Sequencing of cDNA might inflate the share of cells that strongly express TCR. Moderately but significantly shorter TCRB CDR3s were found in Type 1 diabetes patients in all four CD4+ subsets. The study notes PCR might favor shorter templates equally in patients and controls.

A remark on this clone: Its antigen is as yet unknown.

CDR3 length: 13 residues. Trimming at V came to 7 bases and at J to 4 bases, leaving 5 bases not matched to a gene. Germline CDR1 reads ENHRY; CDR2 reads SYGVKD. The study reverse transcribed the entire isolated RNA, so it sequenced expressed TCRB transcripts. Clones were sequenced by immunoSEQ multiplex PCR, and TCRdb holds only the in-frame ones, with some missing. The sample gives 500,000 to 650,000 clones, about an eighth of which show up once; 0.095% to 0.15% is in the top ten. The sequencing input was naive CD4+ T cells from blood. The gene calls are TRBV10-3 and TRBJ2-3; 7 nucleotides agree with TRBD1. The receptor's source is a man aged 25-45 years with type 1 diabetes. CDR3 coding DNA: TGTGCCATCATGGGGCAGGGGGCAGATACGCAGTATTTT. Translating gives CAIMGQGADTQYF.